These 2 T cell receptor beta chains came from one sample sequenced in a study of blood T cell repertoires in COVID-19. Using immunoSEQ multiplex PCR, the repertoire was profiled, and TCRdb retains in-frame clones only, with some absent. Seen here are under 150,000 clones, approximately 90% observed once, and the top ten hold 25% to 35%. The specimen sequenced was peripheral blood. These receptors were obtained from a human donor in a cohort sampled during active COVID-19.

In this sample, this clone turned up a few times. The chain uses TRBV27 and TRBJ2-7; D might be TRBD2 (5 bases). The germline V gene encodes CDR1 MNHEY and CDR2 SMNVEV (reference sequence). There are 13 residues in the CDR3. Trimming shortened V by 2 bases and J by 0 bases, and 5 bases separated the two germline ends. The CDR3 sequence: CASSLGLSYEQYF. In nucleotides, the CDR3 is TGTGCCAGCAGTTTAGGACTCTCCTACGAGCAGTACTTC.

The chain uses TRBV19 and TRBJ1-1; 10 bases are a match to TRBD1. Germline assignment: CDR1 LNHDA and CDR2 SQIVND (reference sequence). The CDR3 contains 16 residues. J gave up 3 bases and V 8 bases, and 12 bases lay outside the gene matches. The CDR3: CASFPTGQGIYTEAFF. The DNA of the CDR3 is TGTGCCAGTTTCCCCACGGGACAGGGGATTTACACTGAAGCTTTCTTT.